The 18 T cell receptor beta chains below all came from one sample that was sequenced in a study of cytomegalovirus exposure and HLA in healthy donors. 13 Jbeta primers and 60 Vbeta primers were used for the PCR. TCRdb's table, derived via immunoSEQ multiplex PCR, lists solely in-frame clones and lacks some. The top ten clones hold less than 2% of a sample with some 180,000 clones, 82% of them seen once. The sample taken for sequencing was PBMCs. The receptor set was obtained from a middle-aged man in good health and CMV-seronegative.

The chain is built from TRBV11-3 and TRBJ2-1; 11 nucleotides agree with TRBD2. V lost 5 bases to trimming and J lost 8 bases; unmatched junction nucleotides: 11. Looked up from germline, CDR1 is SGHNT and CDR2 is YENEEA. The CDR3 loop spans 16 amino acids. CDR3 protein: CASSHLLSGGAHEQFF. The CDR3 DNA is TGTGCCAGCAGCCACCTCCTTAGCGGGGGGGCACATGAGCAGTTCTTC.

The CDR3 region is CASSPLRLAGQETQYF. The CDR3 DNA reads as TGTGCCAGCAGCCCACTCCGACTAGCGGGGCAAGAGACCCAGTACTTC. The chain has TRBV7-2 and TRBJ2-5, with 11 positions matching TRBD2. The ends lost 5 bases at V and 2 bases at J; junction bases unmatched: 7. Germline-derived CDR1 and CDR2 are SGHTA and FQGNSA. The CDR3 is 16 residues long. Drawing the rest from reference TRBV7-2 and TRBJ2-5, the complete variable domain is GAGVSQSPSNKVTEKGKDVELRCDPISGHTALYWYRQSLGQGLEFLIYFQGNSAPDKSGLPSDRFSAERTGGSVSTLTIQRTQQEDSAVYLCASSPLRLAGQETQYFGPGTRLLVL.

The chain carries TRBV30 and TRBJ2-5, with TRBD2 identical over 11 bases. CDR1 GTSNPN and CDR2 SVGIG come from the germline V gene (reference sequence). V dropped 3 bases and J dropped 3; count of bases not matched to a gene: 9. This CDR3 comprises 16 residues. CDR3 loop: CAWSPSRLAGKETQYF. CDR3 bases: TGTGCCTGGAGCCCTTCACGACTAGCGGGGAAAGAGACCCAGTACTTC.

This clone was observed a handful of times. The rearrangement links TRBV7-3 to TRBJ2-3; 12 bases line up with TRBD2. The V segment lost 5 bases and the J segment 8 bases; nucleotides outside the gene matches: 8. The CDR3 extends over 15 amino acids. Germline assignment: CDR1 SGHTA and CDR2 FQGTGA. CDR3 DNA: TGTGCCAGCAGCCTAGCGGGAGGGCCCGGAAGTACGCAGTATTTT. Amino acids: CASSLAGGPGSTQYF.

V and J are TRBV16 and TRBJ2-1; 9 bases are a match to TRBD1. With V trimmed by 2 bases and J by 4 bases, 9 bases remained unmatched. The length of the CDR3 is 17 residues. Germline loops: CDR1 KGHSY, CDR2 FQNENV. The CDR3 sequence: CASSQTPGQGLYNEQFF. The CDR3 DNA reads TGTGCCAGCAGCCAAACGCCGGGACAGGGCCTATACAATGAGCAGTTCTTC.

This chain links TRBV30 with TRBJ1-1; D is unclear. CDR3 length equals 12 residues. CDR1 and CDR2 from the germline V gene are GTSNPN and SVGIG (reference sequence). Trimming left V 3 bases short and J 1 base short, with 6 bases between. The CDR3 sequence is CAWRRENTEAFF. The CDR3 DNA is TGTGCCTGGAGACGAGAGAACACTGAAGCTTTCTTT.

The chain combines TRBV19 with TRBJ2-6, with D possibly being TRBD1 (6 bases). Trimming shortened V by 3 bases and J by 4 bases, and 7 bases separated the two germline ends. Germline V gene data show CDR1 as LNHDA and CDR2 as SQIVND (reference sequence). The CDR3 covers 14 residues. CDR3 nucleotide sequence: TGTGCCAGTAGTATGGGGGCCGGGGCCAACGTCCTGACTTTC. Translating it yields CASSMGAGANVLTF.

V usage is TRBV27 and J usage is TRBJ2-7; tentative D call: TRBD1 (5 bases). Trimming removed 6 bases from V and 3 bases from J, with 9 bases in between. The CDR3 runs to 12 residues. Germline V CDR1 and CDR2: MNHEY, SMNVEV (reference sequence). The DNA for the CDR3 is TGTGCCAGCAGAGCCGACAGCTACGAGCAGTACTTC. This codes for CASRADSYEQYF.

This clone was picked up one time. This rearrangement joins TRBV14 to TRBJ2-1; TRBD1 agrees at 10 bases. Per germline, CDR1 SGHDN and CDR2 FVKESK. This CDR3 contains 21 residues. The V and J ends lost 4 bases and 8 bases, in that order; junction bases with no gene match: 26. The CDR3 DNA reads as TGTGCCAGCAGCCCCTTTGGGGCCAGGACAGGGGGGGAATCTAGGGCAGATGAGCAGTTCTTC. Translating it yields CASSPFGARTGGESRADEQFF.

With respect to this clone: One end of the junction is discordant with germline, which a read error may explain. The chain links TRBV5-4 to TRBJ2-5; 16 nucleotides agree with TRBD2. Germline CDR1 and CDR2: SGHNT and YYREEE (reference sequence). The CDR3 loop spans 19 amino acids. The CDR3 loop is CANSAPGLAGGLVKETQYF. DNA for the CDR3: TGTGCCAACAGCGCGCCGGGACTAGCGGGGGGGTTAGTAAAAGAGACCCAGTACTTC.

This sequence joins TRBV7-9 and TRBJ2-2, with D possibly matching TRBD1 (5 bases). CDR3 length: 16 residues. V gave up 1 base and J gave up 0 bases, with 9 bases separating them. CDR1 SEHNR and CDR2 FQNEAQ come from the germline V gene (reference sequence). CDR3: CASSLGQPTNTGELFF. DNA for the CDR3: TGTGCCAGCAGCTTAGGACAGCCGACGAACACCGGGGAGCTGTTTTTT.

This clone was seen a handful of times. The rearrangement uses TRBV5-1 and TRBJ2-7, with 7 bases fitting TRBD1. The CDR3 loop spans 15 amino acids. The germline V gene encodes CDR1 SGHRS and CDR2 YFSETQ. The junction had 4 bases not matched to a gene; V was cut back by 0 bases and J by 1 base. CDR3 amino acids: CASSLVTGSSYEQYF. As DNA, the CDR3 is TGCGCCAGCAGCTTGGTGACAGGGTCTTCCTACGAGCAGTACTTC.

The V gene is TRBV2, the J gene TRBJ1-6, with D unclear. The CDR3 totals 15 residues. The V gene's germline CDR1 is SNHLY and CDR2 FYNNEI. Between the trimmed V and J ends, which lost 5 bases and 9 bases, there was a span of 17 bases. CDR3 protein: CASSLLASRGSPLHF. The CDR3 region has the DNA TGTGCCAGCAGTCTATTAGCGTCCCGCGGTTCACCCCTCCACTTT. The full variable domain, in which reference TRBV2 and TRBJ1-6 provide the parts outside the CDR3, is EPEVTQTPSHQVTQMGQEVILRCVPISNHLYFYWYRQILGQKVEFLVSFYNNEISEKSEIFDDQFSVERPDGSNFTLKIRSTKLEDSAMYFCASSLLASRGSPLHFGNGTRLTVT.

CDR3 coding DNA: TGTGCCTGGGGAGGTATACTAGCGGGGGTTTACAATGAGCAGTTCTTC. It yields the protein CAWGGILAGVYNEQFF. The rearrangement links TRBV30 to TRBJ2-1; TRBD2 aligns across 11 bases. This CDR3 comprises 16 residues. Germline CDR1 GTSNPN, CDR2 SVGIG (reference sequence). With V trimmed by 5 bases and J by 4 bases, 10 bases remained unmatched.

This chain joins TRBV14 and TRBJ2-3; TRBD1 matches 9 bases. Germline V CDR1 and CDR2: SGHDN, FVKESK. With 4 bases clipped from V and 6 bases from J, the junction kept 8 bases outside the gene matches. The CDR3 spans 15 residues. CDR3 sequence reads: CASSPPGQGMDTQYF. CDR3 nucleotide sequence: TGTGCCAGCAGCCCCCCGGGACAGGGAATGGATACGCAGTATTTT.

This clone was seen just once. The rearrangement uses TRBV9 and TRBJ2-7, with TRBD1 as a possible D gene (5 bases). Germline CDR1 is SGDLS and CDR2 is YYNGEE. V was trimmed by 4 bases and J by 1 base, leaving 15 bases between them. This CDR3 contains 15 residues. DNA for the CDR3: TGTGCCAGCAGCCCCCGTGAAGGGGTTTCCTACGAGCAGTACTTC. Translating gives CASSPREGVSYEQYF.

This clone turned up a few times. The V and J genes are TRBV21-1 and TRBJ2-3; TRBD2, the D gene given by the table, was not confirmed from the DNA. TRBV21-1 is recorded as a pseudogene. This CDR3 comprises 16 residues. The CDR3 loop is CASSNQRTLITDTQYF. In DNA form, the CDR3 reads TGTGCCAGCAGCAACCAGAGGACTTTGATCACAGATACGCAGTATTTT.

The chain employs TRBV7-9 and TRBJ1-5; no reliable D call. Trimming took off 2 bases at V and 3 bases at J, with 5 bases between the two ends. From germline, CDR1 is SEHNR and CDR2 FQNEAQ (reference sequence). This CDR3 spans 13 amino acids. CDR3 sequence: CASSLYNNQPQHF. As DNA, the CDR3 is TGTGCCAGCAGCTTATACAACAATCAGCCCCAGCATTTT.